These 17 T cell receptor beta chains came from one sample sequenced in a study of T cell repertoires in cytomegalovirus infection. TCRdb redid the calling of the reads with MiXCR, one entry per CDR3 protein. The sample includes 680,000 or so distinct CDR3 sequences, less than 40% of them seen just once. The sequenced sample was PBMCs. Receptors originate from a human donor in good health (CMV status not recorded). Some clones in this sample may be carry-over from other donors' samples.

This clonotype was observed a few times. The rearrangement joins TRBV20-1 to TRBJ1-4; no clear D gene. Trimming took off 3 bases at V and 8 bases at J, with 16 bases between the two ends. Germline V gene lookup returns CDR1 DFQATT and CDR2 SNEGSKA (reference sequence). CDR3 length equals 14 residues. In nucleotides, the CDR3 is TGCAGTGCTAGTTGGCCTCTGGGAGAAGAAAAACTGTTTTTT. It specifies CSASWPLGEEKLFF.

This clonotype showed up just once. The chain has TRBV20-1 and TRBJ1-5; D remains ambiguous. CDR1 is DFQATT and CDR2 is SNEGSKA in the germline V gene (reference sequence). Trimming removed 0 bases from V and 0 bases from J, with 9 bases in between. The CDR3 contains 15 residues. The CDR3 DNA sequence: TGCAGTGCTAGAGATGGTAACCTTAGCAATCAGCCCCAGCATTTT. It encodes CSARDGNLSNQPQHF.

This clonotype occurred a few times. The gene calls are TRBV5-4 and TRBJ2-5; no firm D call. Trimming removed 2 bases at V and 3 bases at J, with 8 bases between. This CDR3 region has 13 residues. Germline V CDR1 and CDR2: SGHNT, YYREEE (reference sequence). The CDR3 is CASSFRPKETQYF. As DNA, the CDR3 is TGTGCCAGCAGCTTCCGTCCAAAAGAGACCCAGTACTTC. Together with reference TRBV5-4 and TRBJ2-5, the CDR3 gives the full variable domain: ETGVTQSPTHLIKTRGQQVTLRCSSQSGHNTVSWYQQALGQGPQFIFQYYREEENGRGNFPPRFSGLQFPNYSSELNVNALELDDSALYLCASSFRPKETQYFGPGTRLLVL.

This clonotype was seen repeatedly, ten times or more. The rearrangement uses TRBV7-9 and TRBJ2-7, with 9 positions matching TRBD1. The V and J ends lost 5 bases and 7 bases, in that order; junction bases with no gene match: 9. CDR1 SEHNR and CDR2 FQNEAQ come from the germline V gene (reference sequence). This CDR3 is 14 amino acids long. The CDR3 sequence: CASSPGQGSGEQYF. In DNA form, the CDR3 reads TGTGCCAGCAGCCCGGGACAGGGAAGTGGAGAGCAGTACTTC.

The chain has TRBV14 and TRBJ2-4; D is unclear. The CDR3 spans 12 residues. CDR1 is SGHDN, CDR2 FVKESK, per germline. Trimming took off 0 bases at V and 10 bases at J, with 7 bases between the two ends. CDR3 nucleotides: TGTGCCAGCAGCCAAGATTGGGGAATTCAGTACTTC. Residues: CASSQDWGIQYF.

The gene calls are TRBV4-1 and TRBJ2-7, with unresolved D. This CDR3 spans 16 amino acids. V was shortened by 4 bases and J by 1 base, with 17 bases between the two germline ends. Germline assignment: CDR1 MGHRA and CDR2 YSYEKL. The CDR3 protein is CASSPSQARASYEQYF. The CDR3 region has the DNA TGCGCCAGCAGCCCAAGTCAGGCAAGGGCATCCTACGAGCAGTACTTC.

This clonotype was counted a single time. The chain carries TRBV5-4 and TRBJ2-1; the D gene could be TRBD1 or TRBD2 (5 bases each). CDR1 is SGHNT, CDR2 YYREEE, per germline (reference sequence). The CDR3 runs to 14 residues. The V end was cut by 5 bases, the J end by 0 bases, with 9 bases between. The CDR3 loop is CASRQAGSYNEQFF. DNA for the CDR3: TGTGCCAGCAGACAGGCGGGCTCCTACAATGAGCAGTTCTTC.

This chain connects TRBV19 to TRBJ1-1, with D possibly matching TRBD1 (5 bases). The V gene's germline CDR1 is LNHDA and CDR2 SQIVND (reference sequence). CDR3 length: 16 residues. Trimming removed 6 bases from V and 5 bases from J, with 22 bases in between. The CDR3 reads CASRAINGAGGTEAFF. The CDR3 bases are TGTGCCAGTAGAGCGATCAACGGGGCCGGTGGGACTGAAGCTTTCTTT. Full variable domain (missing parts from reference TRBV19 and TRBJ1-1): DGGITQSPKYLFRKEGQNVTLSCEQNLNHDAMYWYRQDPGQGLRLIYYSQIVNDFQKGDIAEGYSVSREKKESFPLTVTSAQKNPTAFYLCASRAINGAGGTEAFFGQGTRLTVV.

The chain links TRBV19 to TRBJ2-7; D not certain. This CDR3 comprises 11 residues. Germline V gives CDR1 LNHDA, CDR2 SQIVND (reference sequence). The V and J ends lost 4 bases and 5 bases respectively, with 6 bases between them. The CDR3 sequence: CASSTVDEQYF. DNA of the CDR3: TGTGCCAGTAGTACCGTGGACGAGCAGTACTTC.

The chain employs TRBV9 and TRBJ2-3; the match to TRBD2 covers 16 bases. Germline-derived CDR1 and CDR2 are SGDLS and YYNGEE. J lost 0 bases, V lost 3 bases, and 4 bases had no gene match. CDR3 length equals 18 residues. In DNA, the CDR3 is TGTGCCAGCAGCGCGGGACTAGCGGGAGGGATAAGCACAGATACGCAGTATTTT. Amino acids: CASSAGLAGGISTDTQYF.

This clonotype has only a few counts. The chain has TRBV7-2 and TRBJ2-2; tentative D call: TRBD2 (6 bases). From germline, CDR1 is SGHTA and CDR2 FQGNSA. The CDR3 covers 14 residues. The V end was cut by 3 bases, the J end by 4 bases, with 9 bases between. The chain's CDR3 is CASSLGGPTGELFF. CDR3 sequence (DNA): TGTGCCAGCAGCTTGGGGGGACCCACCGGGGAGCTGTTTTTT.

This chain connects TRBV7-2 to TRBJ1-4; 7 nucleotides align to TRBD1. The CDR3 is 15 residues long. Germline loops: CDR1 SGHTA, CDR2 FQGNSA. The V and J ends lost 3 bases and 11 bases, in that order; junction bases with no gene match: 12. The CDR3: CASSLATGAASKLFF. The CDR3 DNA follows: TGTGCCAGCAGCTTGGCTACAGGGGCGGCGAGTAAACTGTTTTTT. Based on the CDR3 plus reference TRBV7-2 and TRBJ1-4, the full variable domain is GAGVSQSPSNKVTEKGKDVELRCDPISGHTALYWYRQSLGQGLEFLIYFQGNSAPDKSGLPSDRFSAERTGGSVSTLTIQRTQQEDSAVYLCASSLATGAASKLFFGSGTQLSVL.

The sample holds a few counts of this clonotype. The rearrangement links TRBV5-2 to TRBJ2-5; the DNA was not used to check the table's D call, TRBD1. TRBV5-2 has pseudogene status. The CDR3 loop spans 15 amino acids. This chain's CDR3 is CASSPVDRPGETQYF. CDR3 nucleotides: TGTGCCAGCAGCCCGGTCGACAGGCCGGGGGAGACCCAGTACTTC.

The table lists this clonotype with many counts. The genes are TRBV7-2 and TRBJ1-2; D gene unclear. The V end was cut by 5 bases, the J end by 6 bases, with 16 bases between. The CDR3 covers 14 residues. CDR1 and CDR2 from the germline V gene are SGHTA and FQGNSA. CDR3 loop: CASSRQGQTDGYTF. The CDR3 DNA reads as TGTGCCAGCAGCCGTCAAGGGCAGACCGATGGCTACACCTTC.

This chain uses TRBV20-1 with TRBJ1-1, with TRBD1 identical over 8 bases. The CDR3 is 12 amino acids. J gave up 5 bases and V 6 bases, and 5 bases lay outside the gene matches. Germline-derived CDR1 and CDR2 are DFQATT and SNEGSKA (reference sequence). The CDR3 DNA reads TGCAGTGCAAAACAGGGGGGGACTGAAGCTTTCTTT. It codes for CSAKQGGTEAFF.

The rearrangement links TRBV15 to TRBJ2-2, with 11 bases that match TRBD2. This CDR3 is 19 amino acids long. V trimming: 5 bases; J trimming: 3 bases; junction bases outside the gene matches: 14. Germline V gives CDR1 LNHNV, CDR2 YYDKDF (reference sequence). CDR3 region: CATSRGPPGLAEYTGELFF. CDR3 sequence (DNA): TGTGCCACCAGCCGTGGGCCGCCGGGACTAGCGGAATACACCGGGGAGCTGTTTTTT.

Worth noting for this clonotype: A junction boundary mismatches the germline segment, possibly from a read error. The chain carries TRBV4-1 and TRBJ1-5; no firm D call. Germline CDR1 MGHRA, CDR2 YSYEKL. The CDR3 is made up of 14 amino acids. Here the CDR3 reads CASSQERLDQPQHF. The CDR3 DNA is TGTGCCAGCAGCCAAGAAAGGCTAGATCAGCCCCAGCATTTT.